This paragraph covers one T cell receptor beta chain sequence. The data were obtained in a study of T cells in localized non-small cell lung cancer. The germline V gene encodes CDR1 KGHSH and CDR2 LQKENI. CDR3 size: 16 residues. After removal of 1 base from V and 2 bases from J, the junction contained 5 bases not matched to a gene. The repertoire was sequenced with immunoSEQ multiplex PCR; TCRdb's copy has only in-frame clones and lacks some. This repertoire shows about 12,000 clones, about 83% found once; its top ten account for around 20%. The sample here was peripheral blood, taken before any cancer treatment. The chain uses TRBV18 and TRBJ2-4; TRBD1 aligns across 7 bases. The sequence derives from a male donor aged 60 or older with stage I lung adenocarcinoma. CDR3 in DNA: TGTGCCAGCTCACCACAGACAGGGACAACCAAAAACATTCAGTACTTC. Protein sequence: CASSPQTGTTKNIQYF.